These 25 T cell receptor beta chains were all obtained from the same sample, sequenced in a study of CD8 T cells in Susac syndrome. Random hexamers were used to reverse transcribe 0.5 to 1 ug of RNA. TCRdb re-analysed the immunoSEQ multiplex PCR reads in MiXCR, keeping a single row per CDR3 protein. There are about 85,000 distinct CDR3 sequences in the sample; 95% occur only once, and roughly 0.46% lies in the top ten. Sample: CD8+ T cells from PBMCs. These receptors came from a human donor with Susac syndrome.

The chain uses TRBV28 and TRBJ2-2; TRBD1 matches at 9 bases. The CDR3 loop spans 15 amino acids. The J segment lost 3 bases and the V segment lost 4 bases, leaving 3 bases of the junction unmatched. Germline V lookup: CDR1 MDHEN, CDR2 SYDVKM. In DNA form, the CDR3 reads TGTGCCAGCAGTTCCGGGACAGGGCACACCGGGGAGCTGTTTTTT. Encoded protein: CASSSGTGHTGELFF.

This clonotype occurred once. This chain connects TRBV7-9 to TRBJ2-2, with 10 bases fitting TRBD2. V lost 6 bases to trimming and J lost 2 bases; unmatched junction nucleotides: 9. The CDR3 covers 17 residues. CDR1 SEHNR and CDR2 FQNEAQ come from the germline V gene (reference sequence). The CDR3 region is CASSLTSSGSNTGELFF. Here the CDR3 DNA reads TGTGCCAGCAGTCTTACCTCTAGCGGGAGTAACACCGGGGAGCTGTTTTTT.

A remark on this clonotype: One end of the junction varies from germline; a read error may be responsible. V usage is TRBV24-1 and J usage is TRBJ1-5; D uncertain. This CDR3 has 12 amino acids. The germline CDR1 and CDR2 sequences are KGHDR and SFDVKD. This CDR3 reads CATGYYGEEWDF. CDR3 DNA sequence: TGTGCCACCGGATACTATGGAGAAGAATGGGATTTT.

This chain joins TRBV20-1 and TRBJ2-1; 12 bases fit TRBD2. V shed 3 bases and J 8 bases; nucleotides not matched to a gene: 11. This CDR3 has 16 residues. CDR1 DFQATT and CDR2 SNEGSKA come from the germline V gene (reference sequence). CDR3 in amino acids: CSASGSTSGSYDEQFF. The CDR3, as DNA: TGCAGTGCTAGCGGATCGACTAGCGGGAGTTATGATGAGCAGTTCTTC.

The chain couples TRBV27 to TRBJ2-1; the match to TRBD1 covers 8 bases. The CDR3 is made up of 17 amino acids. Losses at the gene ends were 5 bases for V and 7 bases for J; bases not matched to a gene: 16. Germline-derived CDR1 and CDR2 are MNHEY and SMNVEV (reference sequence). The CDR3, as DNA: TGTGCCAGCAGTCTTGGTGCTCCTCAGGGGGCCCCAAATGAGCAGTTCTTC. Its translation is CASSLGAPQGAPNEQFF.

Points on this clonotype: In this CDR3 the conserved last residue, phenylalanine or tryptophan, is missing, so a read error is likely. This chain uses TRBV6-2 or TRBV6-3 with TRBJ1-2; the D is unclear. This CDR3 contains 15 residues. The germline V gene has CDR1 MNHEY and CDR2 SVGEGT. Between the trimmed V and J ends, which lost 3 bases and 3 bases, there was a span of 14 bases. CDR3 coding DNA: TGTGCCAGCAGTTATCAGGATCCCTACTACTATGGCTACACCCTC. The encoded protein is CASSYQDPYYYGYTL.

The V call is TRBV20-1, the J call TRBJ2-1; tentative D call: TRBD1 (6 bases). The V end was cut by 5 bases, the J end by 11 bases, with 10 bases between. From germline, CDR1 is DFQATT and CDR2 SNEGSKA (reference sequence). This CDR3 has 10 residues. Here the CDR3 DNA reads TGCAGTGCTCAACAGGGAAAGCAGTTCTTC. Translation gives CSAQQGKQFF.

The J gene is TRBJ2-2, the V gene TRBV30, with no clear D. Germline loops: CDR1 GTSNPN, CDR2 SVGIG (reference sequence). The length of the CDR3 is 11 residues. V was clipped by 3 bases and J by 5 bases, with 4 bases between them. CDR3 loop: CAWRITGELFF. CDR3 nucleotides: TGTGCCTGGAGGATTACCGGGGAGCTGTTTTTT.

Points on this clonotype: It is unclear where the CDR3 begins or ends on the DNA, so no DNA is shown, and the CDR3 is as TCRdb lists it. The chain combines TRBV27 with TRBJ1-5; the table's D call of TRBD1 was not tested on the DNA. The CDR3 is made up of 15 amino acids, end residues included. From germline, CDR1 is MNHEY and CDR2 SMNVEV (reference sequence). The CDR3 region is CASRISGQGDQPQHF.

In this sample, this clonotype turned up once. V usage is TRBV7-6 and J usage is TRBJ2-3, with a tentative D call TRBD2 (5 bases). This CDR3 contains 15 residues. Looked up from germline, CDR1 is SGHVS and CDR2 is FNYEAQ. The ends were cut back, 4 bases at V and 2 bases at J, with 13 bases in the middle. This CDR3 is CASSYLALLTDTQYF. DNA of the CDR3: TGTGCCAGCAGCTATTTAGCGCTCCTCACAGATACGCAGTATTTT.

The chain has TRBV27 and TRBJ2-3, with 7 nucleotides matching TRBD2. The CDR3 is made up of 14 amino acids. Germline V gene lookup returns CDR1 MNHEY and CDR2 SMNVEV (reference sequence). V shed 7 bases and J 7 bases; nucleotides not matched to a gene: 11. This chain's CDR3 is CASTSWEGTNTQYF. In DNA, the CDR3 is TGTGCCAGCACCTCGTGGGAGGGTACGAATACGCAGTATTTT.

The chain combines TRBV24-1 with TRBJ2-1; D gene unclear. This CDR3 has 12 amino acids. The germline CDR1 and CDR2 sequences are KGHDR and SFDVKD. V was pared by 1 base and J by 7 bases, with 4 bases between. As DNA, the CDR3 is TGTGCCACCAGTGATTTTGGAAATGAGCAGTTCTTC. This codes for CATSDFGNEQFF.

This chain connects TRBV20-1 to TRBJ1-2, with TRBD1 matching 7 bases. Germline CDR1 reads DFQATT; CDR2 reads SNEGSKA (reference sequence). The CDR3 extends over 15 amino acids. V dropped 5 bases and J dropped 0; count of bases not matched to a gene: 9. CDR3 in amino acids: CSALTPGQPNYGYTF. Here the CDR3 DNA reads TGCAGTGCTCTTACGCCGGGACAGCCTAACTATGGCTACACCTTC.

The CDR3 DNA reads TGCAGTGCGAAGAGCGGGAGGGCCTACTACAATGAGCAGTTCTTC. The encoded protein is CSAKSGRAYYNEQFF. The chain couples TRBV20-1 to TRBJ2-1; TRBD2 matches at 10 bases. The V segment lost 6 bases and the J segment 3 bases; nucleotides outside the gene matches: 8. Germline V gene sequence: CDR1 DFQATT, CDR2 SNEGSKA (reference sequence). The length of the CDR3 is 15 residues.

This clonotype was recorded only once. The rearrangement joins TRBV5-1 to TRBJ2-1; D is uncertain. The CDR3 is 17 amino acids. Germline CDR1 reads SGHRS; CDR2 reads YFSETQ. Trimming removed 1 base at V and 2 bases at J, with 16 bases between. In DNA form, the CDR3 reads TGCGCCAGCAGCTTGCGATCCGGCCAGTACCCCTACAATGAGCAGTTCTTC. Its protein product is CASSLRSGQYPYNEQFF.

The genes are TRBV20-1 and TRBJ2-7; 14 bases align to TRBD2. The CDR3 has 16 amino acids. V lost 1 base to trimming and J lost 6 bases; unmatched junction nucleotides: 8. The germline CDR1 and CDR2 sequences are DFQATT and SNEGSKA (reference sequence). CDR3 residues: CSARGLAGGDRGEQYF. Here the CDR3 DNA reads TGCAGTGCTAGAGGACTAGCGGGAGGGGATCGAGGCGAGCAGTACTTC.

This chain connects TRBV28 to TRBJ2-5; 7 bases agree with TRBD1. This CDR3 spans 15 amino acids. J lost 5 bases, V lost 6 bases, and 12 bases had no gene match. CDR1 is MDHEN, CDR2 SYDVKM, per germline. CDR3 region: CASSPGLTGQETQYF. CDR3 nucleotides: TGTGCCAGCAGCCCCGGGCTGACAGGGCAGGAGACCCAGTACTTC.

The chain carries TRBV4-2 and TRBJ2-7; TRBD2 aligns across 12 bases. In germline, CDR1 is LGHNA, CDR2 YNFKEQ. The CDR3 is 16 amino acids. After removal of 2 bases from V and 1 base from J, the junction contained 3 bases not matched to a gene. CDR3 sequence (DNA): TGTGCCAGCAGCCAACCGACTAGCGGGAGTTCCTACGAGCAGTACTTC. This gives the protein CASSQPTSGSSYEQYF.

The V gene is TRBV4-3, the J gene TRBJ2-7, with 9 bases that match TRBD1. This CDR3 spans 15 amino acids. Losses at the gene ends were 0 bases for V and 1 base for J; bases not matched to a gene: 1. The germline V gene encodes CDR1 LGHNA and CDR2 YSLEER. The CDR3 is CASSQEQGASYEQYF. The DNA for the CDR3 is TGCGCCAGCAGCCAAGAACAGGGGGCTTCCTACGAGCAGTACTTC.

DNA for the CDR3: TGTGCCAGCAGTTACAGTACTAGCGGCACCTGGTCAGATACGCAGTATTTT. Translating gives CASSYSTSGTWSDTQYF. This rearrangement joins TRBV6-5 to TRBJ2-3; 8 bases are shared with TRBD2. There are 17 residues in the CDR3. Germline CDR1 reads MNHEY; CDR2 reads SVGAGI. V was pared by 2 bases and J by 4 bases, with 11 bases of the junction left unmatched.

The CDR3 sequence: CASSYEENYGYTF. CDR3 sequence (DNA): TGTGCCAGCAGTTACGAGGAGAACTATGGCTACACCTTC. The rearrangement links TRBV6-5 to TRBJ1-2; D is undetermined. V lost 2 bases, J lost 2 bases, and 6 bases lay in between. Germline values: CDR1 MNHEY, CDR2 SVGAGI. The CDR3 is 13 amino acids.

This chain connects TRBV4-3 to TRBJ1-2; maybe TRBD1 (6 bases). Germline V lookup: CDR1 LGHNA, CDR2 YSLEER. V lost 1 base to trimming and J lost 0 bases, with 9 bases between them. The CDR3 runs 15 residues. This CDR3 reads CASSQVAGANYGYTF. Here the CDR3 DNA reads TGCGCCAGCAGCCAAGTTGCAGGGGCTAACTATGGCTACACCTTC.

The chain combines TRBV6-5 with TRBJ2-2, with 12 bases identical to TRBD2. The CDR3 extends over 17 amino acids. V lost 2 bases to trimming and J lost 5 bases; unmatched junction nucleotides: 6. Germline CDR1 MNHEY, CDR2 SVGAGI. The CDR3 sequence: CASSYATGTSGTGELFF. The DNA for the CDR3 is TGTGCCAGCAGTTACGCTACCGGGACTAGCGGGACCGGGGAGCTGTTTTTT.

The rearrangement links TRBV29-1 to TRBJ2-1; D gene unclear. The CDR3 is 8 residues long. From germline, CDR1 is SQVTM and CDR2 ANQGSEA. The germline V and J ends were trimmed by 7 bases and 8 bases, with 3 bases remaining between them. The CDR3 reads CSDDEQFF. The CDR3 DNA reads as TGCAGCGACGATGAGCAGTTCTTC.

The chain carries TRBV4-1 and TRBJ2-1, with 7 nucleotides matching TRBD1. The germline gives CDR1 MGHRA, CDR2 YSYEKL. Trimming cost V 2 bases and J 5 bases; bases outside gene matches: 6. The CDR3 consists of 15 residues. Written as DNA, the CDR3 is TGCGCCAGCAGCCAATTCCGGGACAGTAACAATGAGCAGTTCTTC. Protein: CASSQFRDSNNEQFF.